Described below is a single T cell receptor beta chain sequence and its context. In the original workflow: Reference gene primer amplification gave nucleated cell count estimates. Repertoires were generated with immunoSEQ multiplex PCR, while TCRdb's copy carries only in-frame clones and drops some. V, J and clone size were drawn from that table, and D and trimming were deduced from the DNA. The sample yields some 150,000 clones, roughly 86% seen once. This record comes from a study of blood T cell repertoires in COVID-19. Study information: COVID-19 samples from acute and convalescent phases originated in the United States, Italy and Spain. From T cells, B-cell-depleted T cells, or PBMCs came the material, which was cDNA or gDNA.

This CDR3 spans 16 amino acids. Germline trimming cut 3 bases from V and 1 base from J; bases unmatched to any gene: 4. CDR1 is KGHSH and CDR2 is LQKENI in the germline V gene. This sequence joins TRBV18 and TRBJ2-4, with 9 bases lining up with TRBD1. This TCR came from a human donor in a cohort sampled during active COVID-19. The material sequenced was peripheral blood. For the CDR3, the DNA is TGTGCCAGCTCACCCACAGGGGGCGATGCCAAAAACATTCAGTACTTC. This codes for CASSPTGGDAKNIQYF.